Listed below are T cell receptor beta chains from one sample, sequenced in a study of siplizumab effects on memory and regulatory T cells. Sequenced by immunoSEQ multiplex PCR; TCRdb stores in-frame clones only, minus some. The sample has 80,000 to 130,000 clones, about 91% seen once. Source material: CD4+ T cells sorted from blood. These receptors came from a human donor in good health. Some clones in this sample may be carry-over from other donors' samples. CDR3s include the opening cysteine and the closing phenylalanine or tryptophan. A D gene is named only where the DNA matches it firmly. Size tells how often a clone was seen (once, few, many) or the class of an expanded clone, and some rows leave it out.

. TRBJ1-3 TRBV5-1 . CASSLVQGEGNTIYF TGCGCCAGCAGCTTGGTGCAGGGCGAAGGAAACACCATATATTTT
. TRBJ1-4 TRBV28 . CASSLARGKLFF TGTGCCAGCAGTTTAGCCCGGGGAAAACTGTTTTTT
TRBD2 TRBJ2-3 TRBV5-6 . CASSLVGGFMDTQYF TGTGCCAGCAGCTTGGTGGGGGGGTTTATGGATACGCAGTATTTT
TRBD2 TRBJ2-3 TRBV7-3 . CASSLTPGGYADTQYF TGTGCCAGCAGCTTAACTCCGGGAGGGTACGCAGATACGCAGTATTTT
TRBD1 TRBJ2-1 TRBV4-2 once CASSPGGSADEQFF TGTGCCAGCAGCCCAGGGGGTAGCGCGGATGAGCAGTTCTTC
. TRBJ2-7 TRBV10-3 . CAISDGNSYEQYF TGTGCCATCAGTGACGGAAACTCCTACGAGCAGTACTTC
. TRBJ1-4 TRBV25-1 . CASSEWGTNEKLFF TGTGCCAGCAGTGAATGGGGAACTAATGAAAAACTGTTTTTT
TRBD1 TRBJ1-4 TRBV5-4 . CASSLRQGAGEKLFF TGTGCCAGCAGCTTGCGACAGGGGGCAGGGGAAAAACTGTTTTTT
TRBD2 TRBJ2-7 TRBV30 once CAWNQLAGVGEQYF TGTGCCTGGAACCAACTAGCGGGAGTGGGAGAGCAGTACTTC
TRBD2 TRBJ2-7 TRBV7-3 once CASSLTAGGSYEQYF TGTGCCAGCAGCTTAACAGCGGGAGGGTCCTACGAGCAGTACTTC
TRBD2 TRBJ2-7 TRBV5-1 once CASSFSGRADEQYF TGCGCCAGCAGCTTCAGCGGGAGGGCCGACGAGCAGTACTTC
. TRBJ2-3 TRBV19 . CASSASLRGSADTQYF TGTGCCAGTAGTGCCAGTCTCAGGGGATCTGCAGATACGCAGTATTTT
TRBD1 TRBJ2-1 TRBV6-5 . CASSRTGDEQFF TGTGCCAGCAGCCGGACAGGGGATGAGCAGTTCTTC
TRBD2 TRBJ2-2 TRBV7-7 . CASSMGLGPGELFF TGTGCTAGCAGCATGGGACTAGGGCCTGGGGAGCTGTTTTTT
. TRBJ2-5 TRBV25-1 . CASSFDGTQYF TGTGCCAGCTCTTTCGATGGGACCCAGTACTTC
TRBD2 TRBJ2-1 TRBV7-3 . CASSLTTTGGPDEQFF TGTGCCAGCAGCTTAACGACGACGGGAGGGCCCGATGAGCAGTTCTTC
TRBD1 TRBJ2-7 TRBV4-1 once CASSQDGTGRVYEQYF TGCGCCAGCAGCCAAGATGGGACAGGGAGGGTCTACGAGCAGTACTTC
. TRBJ2-3 TRBV28 . CASSFGGAADTQYF TGTGCCAGCAGTTTTGGAGGGGCCGCAGATACGCAGTATTTT
. TRBJ2-5 TRBV5-1 . CASNYYGGGETQYF TGCGCCAGCAACTACTACGGGGGAGGAGAGACCCAGTACTTC
. TRBJ2-4 TRBV7-2 . CASSLQGNIQYF TGTGCCAGCAGCTTACAGGGAAACATTCAGTACTTC
. TRBJ1-2 TRBV28 . CASRRNVELFSF TGTGCCAGCAGAAGGAACGTCGAGCTATTCTCCTTC
TRBD2 TRBJ2-1 TRBV19 . CASSIVGTSGYNEQFF TGTGCCAGTAGTATAGTAGGGACTAGCGGTTACAATGAGCAGTTCTTC
. TRBJ1-2 TRBV28 . CASSPVGQGTNYGYTF TGTGCCAGCAGTCCTGTCGGGCAGGGGACAAACTATGGCTACACCTTC
. TRBJ2-5 TRBV6-6 . CASSYSGDIGSNWYF TGTGCCAGCAGTTACTCTGGGGACATAGGTTCAAATTGGTACTTC